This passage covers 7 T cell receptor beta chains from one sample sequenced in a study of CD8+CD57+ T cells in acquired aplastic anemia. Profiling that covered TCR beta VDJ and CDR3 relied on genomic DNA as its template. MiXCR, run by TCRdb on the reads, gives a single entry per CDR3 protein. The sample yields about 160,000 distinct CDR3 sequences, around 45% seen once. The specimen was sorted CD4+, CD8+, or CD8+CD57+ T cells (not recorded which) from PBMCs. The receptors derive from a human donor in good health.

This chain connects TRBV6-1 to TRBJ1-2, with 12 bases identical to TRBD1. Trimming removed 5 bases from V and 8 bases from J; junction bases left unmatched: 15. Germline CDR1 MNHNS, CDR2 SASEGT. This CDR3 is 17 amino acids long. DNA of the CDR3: TGTGCCAGCAGTCGAGAACCACCGGGACAGGGGGCGAAGGGCTACACCTTC. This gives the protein CASSREPPGQGAKGYTF.

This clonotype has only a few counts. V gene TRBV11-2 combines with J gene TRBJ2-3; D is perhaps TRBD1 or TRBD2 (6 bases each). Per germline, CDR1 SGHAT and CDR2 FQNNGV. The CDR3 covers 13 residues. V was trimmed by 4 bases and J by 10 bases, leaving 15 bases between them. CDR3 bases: TGTGCCAGCAGCTCCCTAGGGGGGCGCCCGCAGTATTTT. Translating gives CASSSLGGRPQYF.

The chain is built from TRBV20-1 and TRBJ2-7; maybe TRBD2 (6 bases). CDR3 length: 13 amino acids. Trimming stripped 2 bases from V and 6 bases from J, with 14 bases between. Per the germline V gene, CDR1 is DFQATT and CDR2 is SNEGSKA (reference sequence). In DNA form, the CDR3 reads TGCAGTGCTAGAAAGGGAGCGGGCACCGAGCAGTACTTC. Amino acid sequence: CSARKGAGTEQYF.

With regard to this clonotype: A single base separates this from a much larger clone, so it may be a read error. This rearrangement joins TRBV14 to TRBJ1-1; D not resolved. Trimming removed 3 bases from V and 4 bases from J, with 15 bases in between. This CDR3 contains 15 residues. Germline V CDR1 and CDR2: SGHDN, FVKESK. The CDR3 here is CASSHTLMRPTEAFF. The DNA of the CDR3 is TGTGCCAGCAGCCATACCCTTATGAGGCCCACTGAAGCTTTCTTT.

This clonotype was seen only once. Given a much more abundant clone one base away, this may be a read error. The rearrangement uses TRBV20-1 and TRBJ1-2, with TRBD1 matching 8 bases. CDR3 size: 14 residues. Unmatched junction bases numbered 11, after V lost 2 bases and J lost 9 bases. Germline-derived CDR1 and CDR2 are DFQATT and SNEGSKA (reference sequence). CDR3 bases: TGCAGTGCTAGAATAAGCGACAGGGGTTGGCGCTACACCTTC. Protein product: CSARISDRGWRYTF.

CDR3 in DNA: TGTGCCAGCAGCTTAGCGGTGGGGGAGGACACTGAAGCTTTCTTT. Translation gives CASSLAVGEDTEAFF. This chain joins TRBV7-9 and TRBJ1-1, with D perhaps TRBD1 (5 bases). This CDR3 contains 15 residues. V was trimmed by 0 bases and J by 3 bases, leaving 11 bases between them. Germline CDR1 reads SEHNR; CDR2 reads FQNEAQ (reference sequence).

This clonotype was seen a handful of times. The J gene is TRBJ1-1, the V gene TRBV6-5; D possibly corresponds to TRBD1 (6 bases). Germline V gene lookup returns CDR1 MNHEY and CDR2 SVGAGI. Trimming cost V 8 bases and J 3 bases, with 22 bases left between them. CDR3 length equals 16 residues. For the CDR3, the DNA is TGTGCCAGCGGGTGGTCTATGTGGGGGGGGCACACTGAAGCTTTCTTT. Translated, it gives CASGWSMWGGHTEAFF.